Detailed here is one T cell receptor beta chain. TCRdb independently ran MiXCR on the RACE reads; one entry per CDR3 protein. The sample gives about 380,000 distinct CDR3 sequences, roughly 4.6% of which show up once; around 2.6% is in the top ten. V dropped 3 bases and J dropped 6; count of bases not matched to a gene: 2. The CDR3 consists of 12 residues. CDR1 SGHRS and CDR2 YFSETQ come from the germline V gene. Noted time point: pre-sensitization, week 0. Noted treatment: therapeutic diphenylcyclopropenone sensitization with weekly scalp DPC. The sample originates from a study of human T cells and chemical hapten exposure.

Specimen: whole blood, collected in connection with sensitization to the hapten diphenylcyclopropenone (DPC). The rearrangement uses TRBV5-1 and TRBJ1-2; 7 bases are shared with TRBD1. This TCR came from a woman in her 50s with alopecia areata. Some clones in this sample may be carry-over from other donors' samples. CDR3: CASSWDRDGYTF. Written as DNA, the CDR3 is TGCGCCAGCAGCTGGGACAGAGATGGCTACACCTTC.